The 9 T cell receptor beta chains in this list originate from one sample, sequenced in a study of cytotoxic CD8 clonotypes in ibrutinib-treated CLL. The method was immunoSEQ multiplex PCR; TCRdb's version includes in-frame clones alone and lacks a portion of them. Of approximately 150,000 clones in the sample, less than 85% were seen once. Sequenced here: PBMCs, sampled after 24 months of ibrutinib treatment. These receptors were obtained from a human donor with chronic lymphocytic leukemia.

This clone was recorded only once. Here the CDR3 reads CASSTGRRYLEKLFF. The CDR3 DNA follows: TGTGCCAGTAGTACGGGACGTAGGTATTTAGAAAAACTGTTTTTT. The V and J genes are TRBV19 and TRBJ1-4, with D tentatively TRBD1 (5 bases). Germline V gene lookup returns CDR1 LNHDA and CDR2 SQIVND (reference sequence). The CDR3 consists of 15 residues. Trimming shortened V by 4 bases and J by 8 bases, and 17 bases separated the two germline ends.

The V gene is TRBV28, the J gene TRBJ1-4, with TRBD1 identical over 7 bases. The length of the CDR3 is 14 residues. CDR1 and CDR2 (germline): MDHEN, SYDVKM. With V trimmed by 5 bases and J by 6 bases, 6 bases remained unmatched. DNA of the CDR3: TGTGCCAGCAGTCTCCGGGACAGCTATGAAAAACTGTTTTTT. Residues: CASSLRDSYEKLFF.

The genes are TRBV28 and TRBJ2-7, with D possibly matching TRBD2 (7 bases). The CDR3 is 15 residues long. Per the germline V gene, CDR1 is MDHEN and CDR2 is SYDVKM. Trimming removed 5 bases at V and 0 bases at J, with 14 bases between. In DNA, the CDR3 is TGTGCCAGCAGTATGGGGGGGACATTCTCCTACGAGCAGTACTTC. This sequence encodes CASSMGGTFSYEQYF.

The chain joins TRBV29-1 to TRBJ2-3; D is possibly TRBD2 (6 bases). This CDR3 has 13 amino acids. V was clipped by 7 bases and J by 3 bases, with 14 bases between them. CDR1 is SQVTM, CDR2 ANQGSEA, per germline. The CDR3 nucleotides read TGCAGCGCCCCCGGGAGCCAAACAGATACGCAGTATTTT. This translates into CSAPGSQTDTQYF.

This clone was counted a single time. The genes are TRBV6-1 and TRBJ2-3, with 7 bases lining up with TRBD2. Germline-derived CDR1 and CDR2 are MNHNS and SASEGT. Losses at the gene ends were 5 bases for V and 1 base for J; bases not matched to a gene: 6. The CDR3 is 15 residues long. The CDR3 coding sequence is TGTGCCAGCAGTCTTCGCCGGGGGGGCACAGATACGCAGTATTTT. Its protein is CASSLRRGGTDTQYF.

This chain joins TRBV7-6 and TRBJ2-7; D gene unclear. CDR1 SGHVS and CDR2 FNYEAQ come from the germline V gene. The CDR3 loop spans 16 amino acids. The V gene lost 5 bases and the J gene lost 0 bases, with 17 bases spanning the gap. The CDR3 spells CASSHSYRISSYEQYF. CDR3 sequence (DNA): TGTGCCAGCAGCCACTCTTATCGGATTAGCTCCTACGAGCAGTACTTC.

This clone was recorded once. V is TRBV5-1 and J is TRBJ1-2; 8 bases are a match to TRBD1. CDR1 SGHRS and CDR2 YFSETQ come from the germline V gene. The junction had 1 base not matched to a gene; V was cut back by 0 bases and J by 0 bases. The length of the CDR3 is 15 residues. CDR3 amino acids: CASSLAQGANYGYTF. The CDR3 nucleotides are TGCGCCAGCAGCTTGGCACAGGGGGCTAACTATGGCTACACCTTC.

The V gene is TRBV6-4, the J gene TRBJ2-7, with D perhaps matching TRBD2 (6 bases). There are 14 residues in the CDR3. The germline V gene encodes CDR1 MRHNA and CDR2 SNTAGT. The germline V and J ends were trimmed by 3 bases and 4 bases, with 13 bases remaining between them. The CDR3 nucleotides read TGTGCCAGCAGTGAAGGCCCGGGGGTGTACGAGCAGTACTTC. This encodes CASSEGPGVYEQYF.

This clone was found a few times. The chain links TRBV21-1 to TRBJ2-7. TRBV21-1 is reported as a pseudogene. This CDR3 contains 10 residues. The CDR3 DNA reads TGTGCCAGCAGCACATGGGAGCAGTACTTC. It translates to CASSTWEQYF.